The clone carrying this TCR beta chain appeared many times. Its antigen is still unknown. Researchers reported that TCR beta cDNA libraries carried unique molecular identifiers. Each CDR3 protein gets one entry after TCRdb re-called the PCR reads with MiXCR. The sample includes roughly 700,000 distinct CDR3 sequences, roughly 29% of them seen just once. This sample was included in a study of post-analysis software for immune sequencing data. Overall study findings and caveats: Normalized Chao1 diversity was significantly lower in multiple sclerosis patients than in controls.

The specimen was blood. The sequence was obtained from a girl between 5 and 17 years old with multiple sclerosis.

The CDR3 DNA reads TGCAGCGTTGAAGGGGGCGACAGGGACGACACAGATACGCAGTATTTT. This encodes CSVEGGDRDDTDTQYF. The J gene is TRBJ2-3, the V gene TRBV29-1; TRBD1 matches at 7 bases. The CDR3 spans 16 residues. The ends lost 1 base at V and 2 bases at J; junction bases unmatched: 9. The V gene's germline CDR1 is SQVTM and CDR2 ANQGSEA.